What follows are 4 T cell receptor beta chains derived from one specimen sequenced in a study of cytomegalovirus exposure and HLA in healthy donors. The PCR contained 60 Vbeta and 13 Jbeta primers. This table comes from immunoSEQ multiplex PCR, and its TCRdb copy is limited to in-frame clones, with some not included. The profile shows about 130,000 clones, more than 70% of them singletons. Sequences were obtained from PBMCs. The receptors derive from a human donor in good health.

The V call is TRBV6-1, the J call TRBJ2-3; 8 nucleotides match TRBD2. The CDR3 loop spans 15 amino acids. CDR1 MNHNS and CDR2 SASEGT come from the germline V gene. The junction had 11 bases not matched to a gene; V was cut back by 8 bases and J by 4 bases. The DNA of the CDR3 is TGTGCCAGCGCGGGCGGGGGGACCTGGGCAGATACGCAGTATTTT. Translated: CASAGGGTWADTQYF.

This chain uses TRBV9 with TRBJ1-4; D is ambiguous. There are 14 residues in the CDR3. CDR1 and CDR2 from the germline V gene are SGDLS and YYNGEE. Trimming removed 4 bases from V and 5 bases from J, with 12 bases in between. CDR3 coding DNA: TGTGCCAGCAGCCCCCGAGGAATGAATGAAAAACTGTTTTTT. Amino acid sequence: CASSPRGMNEKLFF.

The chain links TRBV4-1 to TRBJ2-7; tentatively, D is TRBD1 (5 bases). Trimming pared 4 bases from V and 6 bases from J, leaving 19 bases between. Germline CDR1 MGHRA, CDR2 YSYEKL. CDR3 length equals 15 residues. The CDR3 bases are TGCGCCAGCAGCCCTCGGATGGGGCAGGGTTCCGAGCAGTACTTC. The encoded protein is CASSPRMGQGSEQYF.

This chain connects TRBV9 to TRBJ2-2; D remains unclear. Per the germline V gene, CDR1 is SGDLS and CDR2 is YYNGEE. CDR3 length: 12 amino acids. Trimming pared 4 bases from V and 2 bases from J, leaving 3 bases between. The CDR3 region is CASSTNTGELFF. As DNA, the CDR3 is TGTGCCAGCAGCACAAACACCGGGGAGCTGTTTTTT.